These 27 T cell receptor beta chains were all obtained from the same sample, sequenced in a study of vaccination and CD4 T cells after COVID-19. No cognate antigen is known for these TCRs. Cultured CD4+ T cells had their DNA profiled by the Oncomine TCR Beta short-read assay. TCRdb re-called the PCR reads through MiXCR, storing one row per CDR3 protein. Among approximately 15,000 distinct CDR3 sequences listed, 45% to 50% were seen once. This sample's treatment: 10-day PBMC culture with coronavirus spike peptide pools or control peptides (ViraFEST assay). The input for sequencing was CD4+ T cells from blood, cultured in vitro, taken before SARS-CoV-2 vaccination. The receptors were gathered from a human donor who received a COVID-19 vaccine.

The chain combines TRBV11-3 with TRBJ1-3; D gene unclear. The CDR3 sequence is 14 residues long. The germline gives CDR1 SGHNT, CDR2 YENEEA. Deletions cut 5 bases from V and 2 bases from J, with 10 bases between. The CDR3 loop reads CASSPAFAGNTIYF. CDR3 coding DNA: TGTGCCAGCAGCCCGGCTTTCGCTGGAAACACCATATATTTT. Full variable domain (rest looked up from reference TRBV11-3 and TRBJ1-3): EAGVVQSPRYKIIEKKQPVAFWCNPISGHNTLYWYLQNLGQGPELLIRYENEEAVDDSQLPKDRFSAERLKGVDSTLKIQPAELGDSAVYLCASSPAFAGNTIYFGEGSWLTVV.

This clonotype has a handful of counts. V gene TRBV7-9 combines with J gene TRBJ1-2, with 7 nucleotides matching TRBD1. CDR3 length equals 13 residues. J lost 8 bases, V lost 3 bases, and 6 bases had no gene match. Germline V gives CDR1 SEHNR, CDR2 FQNEAQ (reference sequence). CDR3 in amino acids: CASSFGTEGGYTF. The CDR3 bases are TGTGCCAGCAGCTTTGGGACAGAGGGGGGCTACACCTTC.

The chain carries TRBV7-2 and TRBJ1-1, with no clear D. The CDR3 totals 13 residues. Trimming shortened V by 2 bases and J by 10 bases, and 14 bases separated the two germline ends. CDR1 SGHTA and CDR2 FQGNSA come from the germline V gene. CDR3 sequence reads: CASSLPVIAGAFF. The CDR3 DNA reads TGTGCCAGCAGCTTACCCGTAATCGCAGGAGCTTTCTTT.

The V call is TRBV7-2, the J call TRBJ1-2, with D maybe TRBD1 (5 bases). Deletions cut 3 bases from V and 4 bases from J, with 12 bases between. Germline-derived CDR1 and CDR2 are SGHTA and FQGNSA. The CDR3 runs 14 residues. This CDR3 is CASSFGRARYGYTF. In nucleotides, the CDR3 is TGTGCCAGCAGCTTTGGCAGGGCCCGCTATGGCTACACCTTC. Complete variable domain (other parts from reference TRBV7-2 and TRBJ1-2): GAGVSQSPSNKVTEKGKDVELRCDPISGHTALYWYRQSLGQGLEFLIYFQGNSAPDKSGLPSDRFSAERTGGSVSTLTIQRTQQEDSAVYLCASSFGRARYGYTFGSGTRLTVV.

The chain uses TRBV6-1 and TRBJ2-5; unclear D gene. V was shortened by 7 bases and J by 0 bases, with 9 bases between the two germline ends. The CDR3 extends over 13 amino acids. CDR1 and CDR2 from the germline V gene are MNHNS and SASEGT. The CDR3: CASMERNQETQYF. The DNA for the CDR3 is TGTGCCAGCATGGAACGGAACCAAGAGACCCAGTACTTC.

The chain carries TRBV6-5 and TRBJ2-1, with 12 bases aligning to TRBD1. V was clipped by 2 bases and J by 6 bases; unmatched bases: 8. This CDR3 comprises 17 residues. The germline V gene encodes CDR1 MNHEY and CDR2 SVGAGI. This chain's CDR3 is CASSYRGQGALGNEQFF. DNA of the CDR3: TGTGCCAGCAGTTACCGGGGACAGGGGGCTTTGGGCAATGAGCAGTTCTTC.

This clonotype has a handful of counts. V is TRBV30 and J is TRBJ2-5; 7 positions agree with TRBD2. There are 18 residues in the CDR3. Germline V gene lookup returns CDR1 GTSNPN and CDR2 SVGIG (reference sequence). The V segment lost 2 bases and the J segment 2 bases; nucleotides outside the gene matches: 17. CDR3 in amino acids: CAWSPPRRASGNQETQYF. As DNA, the CDR3 is TGTGCCTGGAGTCCCCCAAGGCGGGCTAGCGGAAATCAAGAGACCCAGTACTTC.

In this sample, this clonotype turned up a few times. The rearrangement joins TRBV6-1 to TRBJ2-5, with D possibly TRBD1 on 6 matching bases. Trimming took 7 bases from V and 8 from J, leaving 11 bases between them. CDR1 is MNHNS and CDR2 is SASEGT in the germline V gene. The CDR3 consists of 11 residues. CDR3 region: CASKLGGTQYF. Here the CDR3 DNA reads TGTGCCAGCAAATTAGGGGGTACCCAGTACTTC.

The chain links TRBV11-3 to TRBJ2-5; TRBD2 aligns across 12 bases. CDR1 is SGHNT and CDR2 is YENEEA in the germline V gene. J gave up 0 bases and V 5 bases, and 4 bases lay outside the gene matches. The CDR3 is made up of 16 amino acids. The chain's CDR3 is CASSARLAGDQETQYF. In DNA form, the CDR3 reads TGTGCCAGCAGCGCCCGACTAGCGGGGGACCAAGAGACCCAGTACTTC.

The J gene is TRBJ2-5, the V gene TRBV7-2; weak D call: TRBD2 (6 bases). This CDR3 is built from 14 residues. Germline CDR1 SGHTA, CDR2 FQGNSA. The V end lost 5 bases, the J end lost 2 bases, and 12 bases lay between the germline ends. The DNA for the CDR3 is TGTGCCAGCAGCGTGCGGGGAGAGCAAGAGACCCAGTACTTC. Translation gives CASSVRGEQETQYF.

The genes are TRBV19 and TRBJ2-4; D ambiguous. The CDR3 contains 14 residues. Germline-derived CDR1 and CDR2 are LNHDA and SQIVND (reference sequence). V was cut by 3 bases and J by 0 bases, with 6 bases left in between. As DNA, the CDR3 is TGTGCCAGTAGTATTCCAAAAGCCAAAAACATTCAGTACTTC. It specifies CASSIPKAKNIQYF.

As for this clonotype: One end of the junction fails to match germline, which may point to a read error. The rearrangement links TRBV30 to TRBJ2-5, with 7 bases that match TRBD2. There are 16 residues in the CDR3. The germline gives CDR1 GTSNPN, CDR2 SVGIG (reference sequence). CDR3 in amino acids: CAWSVKSRDYQEAQYF. CDR3 nucleotide sequence: TGTGCCTGGAGCGTGAAAAGCCGGGACTACCAAGAGGCCCAGTACTTC.

J is TRBJ2-1 and V is TRBV10-1; possibly TRBD2 for D (7 bases). There are 15 residues in the CDR3. CDR1 WNHNN and CDR2 SYGVQD come from the germline V gene (reference sequence). V was trimmed by 2 bases and J by 2 bases, leaving 10 bases between them. The CDR3 DNA reads as TGCGCCAGCAGTGAGGGGGGGGCCGCCTACAATGAGCAGTTCTTC. Amino acid sequence: CASSEGGAAYNEQFF.

CDR3 DNA sequence: TGTGCCTCCCCGGGGAGCCTCCAAGAGACCCAGTACTTC. This codes for CASPGSLQETQYF. The V and J genes are TRBV30 and TRBJ2-5; perhaps TRBD2 as D (5 bases). CDR1 and CDR2 from the germline V gene are GTSNPN and SVGIG (reference sequence). Deletions cut 7 bases from V and 1 base from J, with 13 bases between. The CDR3 is made up of 13 amino acids.

In its sample, this clonotype was seen a few times. The V call is TRBV10-3, the J call TRBJ1-6; D gene unclear. Trimming removed 2 bases from V and 7 bases from J, with 15 bases in between. Germline CDR1 and CDR2: ENHRY and SYGVKD. The CDR3 sequence is 16 residues long. CDR3: CAISENPARANSPLHF. The CDR3 DNA is TGTGCCATCAGTGAGAACCCCGCGCGGGCGAATTCACCCCTCCACTTT.

There are a few counts of this clonotype. The V and J genes are TRBV6-5 and TRBJ1-2; D gene ambiguous. The CDR3 totals 13 residues. Per the germline V gene, CDR1 is MNHEY and CDR2 is SVGAGI. Trimming removed 2 bases at V and 8 bases at J, with 12 bases between. In nucleotides, the CDR3 is TGTGCCAGCAGTTACGATAGGGAGAGCGGCTACACCTTC. Translated, it gives CASSYDRESGYTF.

This clonotype was observed a few times. This chain connects TRBV24-1 to TRBJ1-2; tentative D call: TRBD1 (5 bases). The germline gives CDR1 KGHDR, CDR2 SFDVKD. The V gene lost 1 base and the J gene lost 3 bases, with 8 bases spanning the gap. The CDR3 consists of 14 residues. The CDR3, as DNA: TGTGCCACCAGTGATTTCGACAGCGACTATGGCTACACCTTC. This sequence encodes CATSDFDSDYGYTF.

This sequence joins TRBV9 and TRBJ2-3; D ambiguous. CDR3 length equals 13 residues. Trimming stripped 0 bases from V and 6 bases from J, with 8 bases between. Germline V CDR1 and CDR2: SGDLS, YYNGEE. CDR3 sequence: CASSVVSGDTQYF. The CDR3 DNA reads TGTGCCAGCAGCGTAGTCTCTGGGGATACGCAGTATTTT.

The chain is built from TRBV19 and TRBJ1-2; D gene uncertain. This CDR3 spans 15 amino acids. With 5 bases removed from V and 0 bases from J, the gap between germline ends came to 13 bases. CDR1 is LNHDA, CDR2 SQIVND, per germline (reference sequence). The CDR3 reads CASSPRLIANYGYTF. CDR3 nucleotide sequence: TGTGCCAGTAGTCCGAGACTAATAGCTAACTATGGCTACACCTTC. Drawing the rest from reference TRBV19 and TRBJ1-2, the complete variable domain is DGGITQSPKYLFRKEGQNVTLSCEQNLNHDAMYWYRQDPGQGLRLIYYSQIVNDFQKGDIAEGYSVSREKKESFPLTVTSAQKNPTAFYLCASSPRLIANYGYTFGSGTRLTVV.

The rearrangement links TRBV6-2 or TRBV6-3 to TRBJ1-1, with 7 bases matching TRBD1. Germline CDR1 MNHEY, CDR2 SVGEGT. The V and J ends lost 5 bases and 0 bases, in that order; junction bases with no gene match: 3. CDR3 length: 14 residues. CDR3 coding DNA: TGTGCCAGCAGTCGGACAGGCATGAACACTGAAGCTTTCTTT. It yields the protein CASSRTGMNTEAFF.

The chain uses TRBV11-3 and TRBJ2-7; D remains unclear. The germline V gene has CDR1 SGHNT and CDR2 YENEEA. V was shortened by 5 bases and J by 3 bases, with 11 bases between the two germline ends. The CDR3 loop spans 13 amino acids. CDR3 sequence (DNA): TGTGCCAGCAGCCTGACCCCCGACTACGAGCAGTACTTC. Its protein is CASSLTPDYEQYF. Based on the CDR3 plus reference TRBV11-3 and TRBJ2-7, the full variable domain is EAGVVQSPRYKIIEKKQPVAFWCNPISGHNTLYWYLQNLGQGPELLIRYENEEAVDDSQLPKDRFSAERLKGVDSTLKIQPAELGDSAVYLCASSLTPDYEQYFGPGTRLTVT.

The gene calls are TRBV5-6 and TRBJ1-1; weak D call: TRBD1 (6 bases). V lost 5 bases to trimming and J lost 4 bases, with 15 bases between them. The CDR3 is 14 residues long. Germline CDR1 is SGHDT and CDR2 is YYEEEE. In DNA form, the CDR3 reads TGTGCCAGCAGACCTATAGGAGGGGGCACTGAAGCTTTCTTT. Translating gives CASRPIGGGTEAFF.

The chain couples TRBV12-3 or TRBV12-4 to TRBJ1-1, with no clear D. The CDR3 covers 17 residues. Deletions cut 1 base from V and 1 base from J, with 16 bases between. Written as DNA, the CDR3 is TGTGCCAGCAGTTTAGTAAGCTTTGCCCGGGCGAACACTGAAGCTTTCTTT. Protein: CASSLVSFARANTEAFF.

The chain employs TRBV27 and TRBJ2-7; no reliable D call. The CDR3 has 14 amino acids. CDR1 is MNHEY and CDR2 is SMNVEV in the germline V gene (reference sequence). Trimming removed 4 bases from V and 2 bases from J, with 12 bases in between. The CDR3 sequence is CASSYSLGTYEQYF. Written as DNA, the CDR3 is TGTGCCAGCAGTTACTCTTTAGGGACCTACGAGCAGTACTTC.

The chain recombines TRBV12-3 or TRBV12-4 with TRBJ1-3; the match to TRBD1 covers 7 bases. The CDR3 consists of 15 residues. Trimming at V came to 5 bases and at J to 0 bases, leaving 4 bases not matched to a gene. DNA of the CDR3: TGTGCCAGCAGTGCCAGGGGGACCTCTGGAAACACCATATATTTT. As protein: CASSARGTSGNTIYF.

The chain joins TRBV5-1 to TRBJ1-1; TRBD1 is a possible D gene (5 bases). Between the trimmed V and J ends, which lost 6 bases and 4 bases, there was a span of 13 bases. The CDR3 is 13 residues long. Germline CDR1 and CDR2: SGHRS and YFSETQ. As DNA, the CDR3 is TGCGCCAGCACCTCAGTGGGGGTCACTGAAGCTTTCTTT. It translates to CASTSVGVTEAFF.

The genes are TRBV20-1 and TRBJ2-5, with 13 bases lining up with TRBD2. Germline assignment: CDR1 DFQATT and CDR2 SNEGSKA (reference sequence). J lost 2 bases, V lost 1 base, and 1 base had no gene match. There are 15 residues in the CDR3. The CDR3 bases are TGCAGTGCTAGAGTGGGACTAGCGGGACAAGAGACCCAGTACTTC. Translation: CSARVGLAGQETQYF.